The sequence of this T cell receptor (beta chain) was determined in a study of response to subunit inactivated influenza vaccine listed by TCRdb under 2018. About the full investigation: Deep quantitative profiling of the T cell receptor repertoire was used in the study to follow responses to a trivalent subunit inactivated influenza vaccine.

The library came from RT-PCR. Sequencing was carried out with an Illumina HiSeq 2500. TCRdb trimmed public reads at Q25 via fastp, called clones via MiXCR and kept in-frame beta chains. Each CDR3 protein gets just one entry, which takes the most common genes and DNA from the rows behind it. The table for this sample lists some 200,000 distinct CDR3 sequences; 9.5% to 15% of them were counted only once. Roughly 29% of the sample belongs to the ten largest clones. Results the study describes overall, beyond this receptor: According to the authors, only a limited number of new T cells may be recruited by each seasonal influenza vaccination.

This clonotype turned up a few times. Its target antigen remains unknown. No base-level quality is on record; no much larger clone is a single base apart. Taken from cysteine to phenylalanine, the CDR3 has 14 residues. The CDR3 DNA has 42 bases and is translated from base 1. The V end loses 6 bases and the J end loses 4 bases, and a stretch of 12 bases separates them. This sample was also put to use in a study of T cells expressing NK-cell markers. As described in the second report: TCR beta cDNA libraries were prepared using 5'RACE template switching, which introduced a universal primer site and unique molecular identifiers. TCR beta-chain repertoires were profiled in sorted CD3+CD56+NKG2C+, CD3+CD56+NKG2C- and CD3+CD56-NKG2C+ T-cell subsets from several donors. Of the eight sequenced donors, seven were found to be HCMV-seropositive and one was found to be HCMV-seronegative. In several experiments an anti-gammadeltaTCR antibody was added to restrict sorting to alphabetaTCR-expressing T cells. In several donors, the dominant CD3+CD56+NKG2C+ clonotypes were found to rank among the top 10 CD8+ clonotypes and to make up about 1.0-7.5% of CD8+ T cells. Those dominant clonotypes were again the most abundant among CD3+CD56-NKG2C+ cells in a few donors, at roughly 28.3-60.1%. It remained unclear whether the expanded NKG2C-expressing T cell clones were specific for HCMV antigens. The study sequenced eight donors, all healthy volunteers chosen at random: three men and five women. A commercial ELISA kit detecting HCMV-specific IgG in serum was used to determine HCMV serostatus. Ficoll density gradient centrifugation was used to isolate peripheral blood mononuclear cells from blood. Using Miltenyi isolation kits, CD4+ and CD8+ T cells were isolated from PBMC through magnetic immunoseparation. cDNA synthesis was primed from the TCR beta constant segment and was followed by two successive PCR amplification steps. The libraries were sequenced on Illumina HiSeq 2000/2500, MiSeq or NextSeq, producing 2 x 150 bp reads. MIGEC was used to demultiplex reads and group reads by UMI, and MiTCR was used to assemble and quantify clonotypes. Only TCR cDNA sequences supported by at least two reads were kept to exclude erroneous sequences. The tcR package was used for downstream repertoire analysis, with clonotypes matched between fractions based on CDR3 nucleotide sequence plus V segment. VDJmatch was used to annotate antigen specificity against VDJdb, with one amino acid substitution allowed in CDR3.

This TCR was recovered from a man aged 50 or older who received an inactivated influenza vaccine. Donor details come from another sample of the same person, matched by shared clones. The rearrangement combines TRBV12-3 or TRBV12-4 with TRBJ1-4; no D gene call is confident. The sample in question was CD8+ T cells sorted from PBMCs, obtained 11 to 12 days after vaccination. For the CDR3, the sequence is CASSSDGFNEKLFF. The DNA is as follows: TGTGCCAGCAGCTCGGACGGCTTTAATGAAAAACTGTTTTTT.